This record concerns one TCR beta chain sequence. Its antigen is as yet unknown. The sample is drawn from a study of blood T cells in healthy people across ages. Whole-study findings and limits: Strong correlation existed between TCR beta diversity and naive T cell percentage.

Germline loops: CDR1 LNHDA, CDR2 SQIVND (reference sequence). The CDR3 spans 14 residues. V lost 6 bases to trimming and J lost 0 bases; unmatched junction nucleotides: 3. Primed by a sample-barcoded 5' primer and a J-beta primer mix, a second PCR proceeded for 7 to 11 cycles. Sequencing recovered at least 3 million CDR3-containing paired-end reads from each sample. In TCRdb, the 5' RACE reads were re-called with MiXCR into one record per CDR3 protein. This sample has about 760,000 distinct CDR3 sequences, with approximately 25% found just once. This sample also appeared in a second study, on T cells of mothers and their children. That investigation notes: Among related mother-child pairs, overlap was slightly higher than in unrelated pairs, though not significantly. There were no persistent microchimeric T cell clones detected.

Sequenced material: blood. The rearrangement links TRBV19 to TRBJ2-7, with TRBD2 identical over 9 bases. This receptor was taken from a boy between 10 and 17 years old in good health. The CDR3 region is CASSASGDSYEQYF. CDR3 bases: TGTGCCAGTAGCGCTAGCGGGGACTCCTACGAGCAGTACTTC.